This is a list of T cell receptor beta chains from one sample in a study of human T cells and chemical hapten exposure. TCRdb reanalysed the RACE reads using MiXCR and keeps one entry per CDR3 protein. The sample has some 89,000 distinct CDR3 sequences, roughly a tenth seen once. The input for sequencing was whole blood, taken in connection with sensitization to the hapten diphenylcyclopropenone (DPC). The receptors come from a young woman with alopecia areata. Some clones in this sample may be carry-over from other donors' samples. Both conserved end residues are part of each CDR3. A D gene is named only where the DNA matches it firmly. A row's size may be missing; if present it is once, few, many or a size class.

>many|TRBD1|TRBJ1-6|TRBV10-2|18
CASSETGGESSYNSPLHF
TGCGCCAGCAGTGAGACAGGGGGCGAGAGCTCCTATAATTCACCCCTCCACTTT
>many|NA|TRBJ2-2|TRBV6-2/TRBV6-3|14
CASAGPPYTGELFF
TGTGCCAGCGCAGGGCCGCCCTACACCGGGGAGCTGTTTTTT
>NA|NA|TRBJ1-6|TRBV28|12
CASSLVNSPLHF
TGTGCCAGCAGTTTGGTTAATTCACCCCTCCACTTT
>many|NA|TRBJ2-1|TRBV5-5|12
CASSLPPNEQFF
TGTGCCAGCAGCTTGCCCCCAAATGAGCAGTTCTTC
>many|NA|TRBJ1-4|TRBV11-2|15
CASSPPGSRGEKLFF
TGTGCCAGCAGCCCACCGGGTTCTAGAGGGGAAAAACTGTTTTTT
>many|NA|TRBJ2-2|TRBV3-1|15
CASSQDTTHLRRLFF
TGTGCCAGCAGCCAAGATACGACCCATCTTCGGCGGCTGTTTTTT
>few|TRBD1|TRBJ1-2|TRBV20-1|13
CSARDDRDQGYTF
TGCAGTGCTAGAGATGACAGGGATCAGGGCTACACCTTC
>many|NA|TRBJ2-6|TRBV4-3|17
CASSPRKGVSGANVLTF
TGCGCCAGCAGCCCCCGTAAGGGAGTCTCTGGGGCCAACGTCCTGACTTTC
>many|NA|TRBJ2-3|TRBV7-2|15
CASSEWAGLTDTQYF
TGTGCCAGCAGCGAATGGGCGGGGTTAACAGATACGCAGTATTTT
>many|NA|TRBJ1-2|TRBV2|13
CASSSDAIYRYTF
TGTGCCAGCAGCTCGGACGCTATCTATCGCTACACCTTC
>few|NA|TRBJ2-2|TRBV6-2/TRBV6-3|13
CASSDQGPGELFF
TGTGCCAGCAGCGACCAGGGGCCCGGGGAGCTGTTTTTT
>once|TRBD2|TRBJ2-1|TRBV9|14
CASSVSGGANGQFF
TGTGCCAGCAGCGTGAGCGGGGGGGCCAATGGGCAGTTCTTC
>NA|TRBD2|TRBJ2-3|TRBV10-3|15
CAIRTSVSSTDTQYF
TGTGCCATCCGAACTAGCGTCTCTAGCACAGATACGCAGTATTTT
>NA|NA|TRBJ2-4|TRBV29-1|13
CSVEVTRGDIQYF
TGCAGCGTTGAAGTTACACGCGGGGACATTCAGTACTTC
>many|TRBD1|TRBJ2-2|TRBV5-1|15
CASSSNRGNTGELFF
TGCGCCAGCAGCTCAAACAGGGGGAACACCGGGGAGCTGTTTTTT
>many|NA|TRBJ1-2|TRBV18|14
CASSPLGDADGYTF
TGTGCCAGCTCACCCCTCGGGGACGCGGATGGCTACACCTTC
>NA|TRBD2|TRBJ2-1|TRBV5-1|15
CASSLFLAGPNEQFF
TGCGCCAGCAGCTTGTTTCTAGCGGGACCCAATGAGCAGTTCTTC
>NA|NA|TRBJ1-1|TRBV4-1|13
CASSPEGPPEAFF
TGCGCCAGCAGCCCGGAAGGGCCCCCTGAAGCTTTCTTT
>many|NA|TRBJ2-3|TRBV3-1|16
CASSQDQAANTDTQYF
TGTGCCAGCAGCCAAGATCAGGCAGCGAACACAGATACGCAGTATTTT
>many|TRBD1|TRBJ1-1|TRBV11-2|13
CASSFHQGGEAFF
TGTGCCAGCAGCTTTCATCAAGGGGGCGAAGCTTTCTTT
>many|NA|TRBJ2-7|TRBV4-1|15
CASSPSGGWVNEQYF
TGCGCCAGCAGCCCAAGTGGGGGCTGGGTCAACGAGCAGTACTTC
>NA|NA|TRBJ2-5|TRBV29-1|14
CSVDSGTAEETQYF
TGCAGCGTTGATTCCGGCACAGCTGAAGAGACCCAGTACTTC
>many|NA|TRBJ2-1|TRBV12-3/TRBV12-4|16
CASSLAPAGAQNEQFF
TGTGCCAGCAGTTTAGCGCCGGCAGGGGCCCAGAATGAGCAGTTCTTC
>few|TRBD2|TRBJ2-5|TRBV11-2|16
CASRPGYGLARETQYF
TGTGCCAGCAGACCAGGTTACGGACTAGCCCGAGAGACCCAGTACTTC
>NA|NA|TRBJ2-7|TRBV28|13
CASISAVTYEQYF
TGTGCCAGCATCTCCGCAGTCACCTACGAGCAGTACTTC
>many|TRBD2|TRBJ2-5|TRBV28|14
CASSTSSGGKTQYF
TGTGCCAGCAGTACCTCTAGCGGGGGAAAGACCCAGTACTTC
>many|TRBD2|TRBJ2-7|TRBV5-1|14
CASRSGTSSYEQYF
TGCGCCAGCAGGTCCGGGACTAGCTCCTACGAGCAGTACTTC
>few|NA|TRBJ2-3|TRBV5-6|16
CASSLLETAPGGTQYF
TGTGCCAGCAGCTTGCTCGAAACTGCGCCCGGGGGTACGCAGTATTTT
>many|TRBD2|TRBJ2-1|TRBV28|15
CASSLGGGLGNEQFF
TGTGCCAGCAGTTTAGGGGGAGGGCTGGGCAATGAGCAGTTCTTC
>many|TRBD2|TRBJ2-3|TRBV3-1|14
CASSPTSGTDTQYF
TGTGCCAGCAGCCCGACTAGCGGCACAGATACGCAGTATTTT
>NA|NA|TRBJ1-1|TRBV29-1|13
CSVGQSPNTEAFF
TGCAGCGTAGGACAGAGCCCGAACACTGAAGCTTTCTTT
>many|NA|TRBJ2-5|TRBV6-6|14
CASSTTPLQETQYF
TGTGCCAGCAGCACGACACCTCTCCAAGAGACCCAGTACTTC
>many|NA|TRBJ2-3|TRBV2|14
CASSPGTSTDTQYF
TGTGCCAGCAGTCCCGGGACTAGCACAGATACGCAGTATTTT
>NA|NA|TRBJ2-7|TRBV27|12
CASREGASEQYF
TGTGCCAGCAGGGAGGGGGCTAGCGAGCAGTACTTC
>many|NA|TRBJ1-5|TRBV5-6|12
CASSLQGRSQHF
TGTGCCAGCAGCTTACAGGGACGATCCCAGCATTTT
>many|NA|TRBJ1-6|TRBV4-1|16
CASSQDPYSYNSPLHF
TGCGCCAGCAGCCAAGATCCCTACTCCTATAATTCACCCCTCCACTTT
>NA|TRBD2|TRBJ2-7|TRBV29-1|13
CSGKTSGVGVQYF
TGCAGCGGCAAGACTAGCGGGGTAGGAGTGCAGTACTTC
>many|NA|TRBJ1-1|TRBV7-9|12
CASSLENTEAFF
TGTGCCAGCAGCTTAGAGAACACTGAAGCTTTCTTT
>many|TRBD2|TRBJ2-4|TRBV19|16
CASSKRTVAGDGIQYF
TGTGCCAGTAGTAAACGGACGGTAGCGGGAGATGGCATTCAGTACTTC
>many|NA|TRBJ1-1|TRBV29-1|14
CSVEDRRGVTEAFF
TGCAGCGTTGAAGATCGTCGCGGGGTCACTGAAGCTTTCTTT
>few|TRBD2|TRBJ2-2|TRBV24-1|18
CATSATSGRLGLTGELFF
TGTGCCACCAGTGCAACTAGCGGGAGGTTAGGGCTAACCGGGGAGCTGTTTTTT
>few|NA|TRBJ1-2|TRBV28|14
CASSPGTDNYGYTF
TGTGCCAGCAGTCCCGGGACCGATAACTATGGCTACACCTTC
>NA|NA|TRBJ2-1|TRBV11-2|13
CASSLDLQGKQFF
TGTGCCAGCAGCTTAGATCTCCAGGGTAAGCAGTTCTTC
>many|NA|TRBJ1-5|TRBV30|12
CAWSGESQPQHF
TGTGCCTGGAGTGGTGAAAGTCAGCCCCAGCATTTT
>NA|NA|TRBJ2-5|TRBV7-9|13
CASRGAPDETQYF
TGTGCCAGCAGGGGTGCGCCGGACGAGACCCAGTACTTC
>many|TRBD1|TRBJ1-6|TRBV14|16
CASSHRTGTGNSPLHF
TGTGCCAGCAGCCACAGGACCGGGACAGGGAATTCACCCCTCCACTTT
>many|NA|TRBJ1-2|TRBV12-3/TRBV12-4|14
CASSLDPGSKSYTF
TGTGCCAGCAGTTTAGATCCGGGGTCGAAGAGCTACACCTTC
>few|NA|TRBJ2-3|TRBV2|12
CASRQGTDTQYF
TGTGCCAGCCGACAGGGCACAGATACGCAGTATTTT
>many|TRBD1|TRBJ1-2|TRBV29-1|13
CSVETGQGTGYTF
TGCAGCGTTGAAACGGGACAGGGGACCGGCTACACCTTC
>many|NA|TRBJ2-7|TRBV19|14
CASSITRSSYEQYF
TGTGCCAGTAGTATTACCAGAAGCTCCTACGAGCAGTACTTC
>many|NA|TRBJ1-5|TRBV6-2/TRBV6-3|14
CASNEQGASQPQHF
TGTGCCAGCAACGAACAGGGAGCGAGTCAGCCCCAGCATTTT
>many|NA|TRBJ2-7|TRBV5-1|10
CARRGPSVYF
TGCGCCAGAAGGGGACCTTCGGTGTACTTC
>NA|NA|TRBJ2-7|TRBV7-6|13
CASSPGWSDEQYF
TGTGCCAGCAGCCCGGGTTGGAGCGACGAGCAGTACTTC
>NA|NA|TRBJ1-1|TRBV12-3/TRBV12-4|14
CASSFQGMNTEAFF
TGTGCCAGCAGTTTTCAGGGTATGAACACTGAAGCTTTCTTT
>few|NA|TRBJ1-1|TRBV7-2|11
CASSLGSGAFF
TGTGCCAGCAGCTTAGGAAGCGGGGCTTTCTTT
>NA|TRBD1|TRBJ2-7|TRBV28|12
CASSQQGEEQYF
TGTGCCAGCAGTCAACAGGGGGAGGAGCAGTACTTC